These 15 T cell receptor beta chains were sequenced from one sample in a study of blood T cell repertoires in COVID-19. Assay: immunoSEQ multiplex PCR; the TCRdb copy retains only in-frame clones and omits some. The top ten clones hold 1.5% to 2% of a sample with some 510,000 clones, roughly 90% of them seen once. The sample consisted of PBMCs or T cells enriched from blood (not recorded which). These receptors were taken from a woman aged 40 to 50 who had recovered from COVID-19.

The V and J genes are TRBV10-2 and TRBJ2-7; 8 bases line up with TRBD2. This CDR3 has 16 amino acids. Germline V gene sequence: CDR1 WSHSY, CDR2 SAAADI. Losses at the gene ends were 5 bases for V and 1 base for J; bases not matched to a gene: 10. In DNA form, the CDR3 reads TGCGCCAGCAGTCATAAGCGGGGGTCGGAATCCTACGAGCAGTACTTC. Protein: CASSHKRGSESYEQYF.

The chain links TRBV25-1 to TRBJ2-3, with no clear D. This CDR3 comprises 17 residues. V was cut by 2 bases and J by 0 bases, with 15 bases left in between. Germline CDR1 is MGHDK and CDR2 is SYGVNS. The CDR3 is CASSEGRFAASTDTQYF. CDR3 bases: TGTGCCAGCAGTGAAGGCCGCTTCGCGGCTAGCACAGATACGCAGTATTTT.

Written as DNA, the CDR3 is TGTGCCAGCAGTTTCGGTAATGTTCAGCCCCAGCATTTT. Protein sequence: CASSFGNVQPQHF. The V call is TRBV28, the J call TRBJ1-5; the D is unclear. Germline loops: CDR1 MDHEN, CDR2 SYDVKM. The CDR3 spans 13 residues. V shed 3 bases and J shed 6 bases, with 9 bases lying between them. The variable domain in full, completed from reference TRBV28 and TRBJ1-5, reads DVKVTQSSRYLVKRTGEKVFLECVQDMDHENMFWYRQDPGLGLRLIYFSYDVKMKEKGDIPEGYSVSREKKERFSLILESASTNQTSMYLCASSFGNVQPQHFGDGTRLSIL.

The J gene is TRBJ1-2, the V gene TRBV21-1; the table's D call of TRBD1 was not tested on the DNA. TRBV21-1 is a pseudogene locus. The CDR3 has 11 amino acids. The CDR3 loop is CASNPGYGYTF. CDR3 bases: TGTGCCAGCAACCCAGGGTATGGCTACACCTTC.

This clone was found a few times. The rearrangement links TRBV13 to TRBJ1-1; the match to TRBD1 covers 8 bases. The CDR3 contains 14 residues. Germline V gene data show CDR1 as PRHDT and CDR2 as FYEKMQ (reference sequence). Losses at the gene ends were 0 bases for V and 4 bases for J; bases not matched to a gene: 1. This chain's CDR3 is CASSLGTGGTEAFF. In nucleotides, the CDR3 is TGTGCCAGCAGCTTAGGTACAGGGGGCACTGAAGCTTTCTTT.

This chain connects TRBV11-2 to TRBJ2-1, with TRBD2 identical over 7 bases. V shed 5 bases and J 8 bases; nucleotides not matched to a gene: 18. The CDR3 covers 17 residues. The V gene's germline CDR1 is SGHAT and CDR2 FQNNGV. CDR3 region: CASSGLRFGAGSDEQFF. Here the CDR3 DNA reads TGTGCCAGCAGCGGTCTTCGGTTCGGAGCGGGGAGTGATGAGCAGTTCTTC.

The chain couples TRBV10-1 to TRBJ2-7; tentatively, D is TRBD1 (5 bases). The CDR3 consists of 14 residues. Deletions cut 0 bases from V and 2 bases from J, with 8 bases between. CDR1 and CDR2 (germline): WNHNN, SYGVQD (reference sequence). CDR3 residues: CASSESRATYEQYF. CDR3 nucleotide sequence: TGCGCCAGCAGTGAGTCCAGGGCTACCTACGAGCAGTACTTC.

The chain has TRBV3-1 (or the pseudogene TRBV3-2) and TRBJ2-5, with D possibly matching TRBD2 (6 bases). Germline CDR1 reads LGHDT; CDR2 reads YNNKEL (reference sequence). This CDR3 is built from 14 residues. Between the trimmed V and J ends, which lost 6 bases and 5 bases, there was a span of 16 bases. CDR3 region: CASRRSGPVETQYF. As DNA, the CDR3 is TGTGCCAGCAGACGTAGCGGCCCGGTGGAGACCCAGTACTTC.

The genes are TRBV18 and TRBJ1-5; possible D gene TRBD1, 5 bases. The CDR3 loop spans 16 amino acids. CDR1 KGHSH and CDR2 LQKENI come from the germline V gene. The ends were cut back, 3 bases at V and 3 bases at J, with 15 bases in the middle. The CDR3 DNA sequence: TGTGCCAGCTCACCCATAGCGGCCAGGGCCAATCAGCCCCAGCATTTT. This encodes CASSPIAARANQPQHF.

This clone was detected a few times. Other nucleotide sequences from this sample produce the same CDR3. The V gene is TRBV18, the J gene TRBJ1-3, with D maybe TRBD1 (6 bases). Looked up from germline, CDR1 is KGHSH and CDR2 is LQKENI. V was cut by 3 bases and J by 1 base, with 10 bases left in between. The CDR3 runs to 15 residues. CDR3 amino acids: CASSPGQGSGNTIYF. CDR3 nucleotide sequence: TGTGCCAGCTCACCGGGTCAGGGGTCTGGAAACACCATATATTTT.

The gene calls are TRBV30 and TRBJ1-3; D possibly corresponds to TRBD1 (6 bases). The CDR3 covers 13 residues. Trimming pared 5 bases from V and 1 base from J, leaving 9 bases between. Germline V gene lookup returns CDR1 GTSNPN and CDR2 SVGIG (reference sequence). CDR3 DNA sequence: TGTGCCTGGGCACAGGGTTCTGGAAACACCATATATTTT. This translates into CAWAQGSGNTIYF. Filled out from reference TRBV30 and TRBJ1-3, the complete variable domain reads SQTIHQWPATLVQPVGSPLSLECTVEGTSNPNLYWYRQAAGRGLQLLFYSVGIGQISSEVPQNLSASRPQDRQFILSSKKLLLSDSGFYLCAWAQGSGNTIYFGEGSWLTVV.

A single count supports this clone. The CDR3 loop reads CASSQVLAGESYEQYF. CDR3 DNA: TGCGCCAGCAGCCAAGTGCTAGCGGGCGAATCCTACGAGCAGTACTTC. This chain connects TRBV4-3 to TRBJ2-7; 8 positions match TRBD2. The CDR3 is 16 residues long. Germline V CDR1 and CDR2: LGHNA, YSLEER. Losses at the gene ends were 1 base for V and 1 base for J; bases not matched to a gene: 6.

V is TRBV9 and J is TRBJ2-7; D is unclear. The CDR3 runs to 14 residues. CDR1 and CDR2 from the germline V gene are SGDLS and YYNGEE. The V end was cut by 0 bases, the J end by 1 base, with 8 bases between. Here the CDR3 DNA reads TGTGCCAGCAGCGTAGCGACTGAGTCCTACGAGCAGTACTTC. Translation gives CASSVATESYEQYF.

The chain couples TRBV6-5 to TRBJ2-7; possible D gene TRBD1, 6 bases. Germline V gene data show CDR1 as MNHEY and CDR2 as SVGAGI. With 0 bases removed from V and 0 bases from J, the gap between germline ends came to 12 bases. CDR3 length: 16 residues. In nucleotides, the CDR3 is TGTGCCAGCAGTTACTCGGGGGACATGAGCTCCTACGAGCAGTACTTC. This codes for CASSYSGDMSSYEQYF.

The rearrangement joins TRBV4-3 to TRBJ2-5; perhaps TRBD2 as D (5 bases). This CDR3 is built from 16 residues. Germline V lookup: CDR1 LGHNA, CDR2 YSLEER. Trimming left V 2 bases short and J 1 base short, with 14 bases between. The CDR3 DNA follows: TGCGCCAGCAGCCAAAACCCAAGCGGACCCCAAGAGACCCAGTACTTC. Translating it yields CASSQNPSGPQETQYF.